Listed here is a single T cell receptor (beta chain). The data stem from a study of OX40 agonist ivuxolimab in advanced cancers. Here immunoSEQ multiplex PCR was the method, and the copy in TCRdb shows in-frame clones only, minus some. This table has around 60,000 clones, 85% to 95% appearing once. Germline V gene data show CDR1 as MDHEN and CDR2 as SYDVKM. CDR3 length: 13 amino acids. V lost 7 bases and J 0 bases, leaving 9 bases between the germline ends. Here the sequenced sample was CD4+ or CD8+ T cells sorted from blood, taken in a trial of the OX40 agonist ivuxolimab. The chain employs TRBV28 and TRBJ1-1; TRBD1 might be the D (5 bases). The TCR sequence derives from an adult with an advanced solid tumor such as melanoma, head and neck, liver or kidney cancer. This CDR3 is CASTTGMNTEAFF. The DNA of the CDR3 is TGTGCCAGCACTACAGGAATGAACACTGAAGCTTTCTTT.